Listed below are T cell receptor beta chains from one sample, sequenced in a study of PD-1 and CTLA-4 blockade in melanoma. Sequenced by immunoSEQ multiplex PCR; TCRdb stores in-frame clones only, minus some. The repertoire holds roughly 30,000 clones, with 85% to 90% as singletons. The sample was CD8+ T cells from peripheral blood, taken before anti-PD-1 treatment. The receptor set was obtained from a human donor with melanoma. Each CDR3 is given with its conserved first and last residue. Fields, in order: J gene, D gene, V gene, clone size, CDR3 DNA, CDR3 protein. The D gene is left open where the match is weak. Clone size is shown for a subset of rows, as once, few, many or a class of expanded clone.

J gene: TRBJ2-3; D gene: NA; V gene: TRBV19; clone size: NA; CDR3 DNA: TGTGCCAGTAGTAACCGTAGCACAGATACGCAGTATTTT; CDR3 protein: CASSNRSTDTQYF
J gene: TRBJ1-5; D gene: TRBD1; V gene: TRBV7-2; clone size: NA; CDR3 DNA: TGTGCCAGCAGCTTTGGACAGGGTTGGTATCAGCCCCAGCATTTT; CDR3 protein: CASSFGQGWYQPQHF
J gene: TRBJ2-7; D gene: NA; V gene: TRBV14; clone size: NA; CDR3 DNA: TGTGCCAGCAGCCACGGAACCTACGAGCAGTACTTC; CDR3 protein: CASSHGTYEQYF
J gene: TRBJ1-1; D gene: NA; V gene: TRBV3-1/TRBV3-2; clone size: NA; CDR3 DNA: TGTGCCAGCAGCCAAGATGGCGAATATGCCAGCACTGAAGCTTTCTTT; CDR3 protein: CASSQDGEYASTEAFF
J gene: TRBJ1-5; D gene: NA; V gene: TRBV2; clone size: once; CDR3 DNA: TGTGCCAGCAGCCCTTTAAAAAATGGCAATCAGCCCCAGCATTTT; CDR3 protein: CASSPLKNGNQPQHF
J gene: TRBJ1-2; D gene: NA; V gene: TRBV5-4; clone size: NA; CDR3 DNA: TGTGCCAGCAGCTTGCTTATACGGACTGGGAACTATGGCTACACCTTC; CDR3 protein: CASSLLIRTGNYGYTF
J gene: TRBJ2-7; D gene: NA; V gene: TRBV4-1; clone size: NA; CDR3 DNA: TGCGCCAGCAGCCAAGATGAAAACGATGCCTACGAGCAGTACTTC; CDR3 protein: CASSQDENDAYEQYF
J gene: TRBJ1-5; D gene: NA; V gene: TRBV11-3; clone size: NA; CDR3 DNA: TGTGCCAGCAGCTTAGTAGTTAGGAGGGGCAATCAGCCCCAGCATTTT; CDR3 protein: CASSLVVRRGNQPQHF
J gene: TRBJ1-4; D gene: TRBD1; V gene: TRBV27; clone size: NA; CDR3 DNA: TGTGCCAGCAGTTTGGGACAGGGTGAGGAAAAACTGTTTTTT; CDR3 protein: CASSLGQGEEKLFF
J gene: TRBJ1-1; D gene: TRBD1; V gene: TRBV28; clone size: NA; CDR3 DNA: TGTGCCGGGCAACGGGACAGGGAGAACACTGAAGCTTTCTTT; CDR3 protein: CAGQRDRENTEAFF
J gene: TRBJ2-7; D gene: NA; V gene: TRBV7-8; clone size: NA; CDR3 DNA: TGTGCCAGCAGCCCCTCCGGGGTGAGCTCCTACGAGCAGTACTTC; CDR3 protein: CASSPSGVSSYEQYF
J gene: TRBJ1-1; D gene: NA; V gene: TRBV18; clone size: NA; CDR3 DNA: TGTGCCAGCTCAGGCGATGGGGTCAACACTGAAGCTTTCTTT; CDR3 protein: CASSGDGVNTEAFF
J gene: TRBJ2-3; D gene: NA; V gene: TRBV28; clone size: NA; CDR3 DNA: TGTGCCACCGACTCGAGCGCAGGATGGGGCACAGATACGCAGTATTTT; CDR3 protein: CATDSSAGWGTDTQYF
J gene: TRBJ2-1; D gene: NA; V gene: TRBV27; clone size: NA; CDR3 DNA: TGTGCCAGCATGTCCGTCCCGAGCTTAAATGAGCAGTTCTTC; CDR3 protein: CASMSVPSLNEQFF
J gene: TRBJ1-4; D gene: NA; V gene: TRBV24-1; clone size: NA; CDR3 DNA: TGTGCCACCAGTGATCACCTTATGGGGGCAACTAATGAAAAACTGTTTTTT; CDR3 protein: CATSDHLMGATNEKLFF
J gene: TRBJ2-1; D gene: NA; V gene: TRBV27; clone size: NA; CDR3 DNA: TGTGCCAGCAGTTACGTACGGTCGGATGAGCAGTTCTTC; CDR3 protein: CASSYVRSDEQFF
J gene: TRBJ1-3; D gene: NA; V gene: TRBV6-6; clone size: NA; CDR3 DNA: TGTGCCAGCAGTTTTGACAGTAGCTCTGGAAACACCATATATTTT; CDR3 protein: CASSFDSSSGNTIYF
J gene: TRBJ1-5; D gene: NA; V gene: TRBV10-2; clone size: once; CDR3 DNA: TGCGCCAGCTCAGGGGTCCCGGATCAGCCCCAGCATTTT; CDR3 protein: CASSGVPDQPQHF
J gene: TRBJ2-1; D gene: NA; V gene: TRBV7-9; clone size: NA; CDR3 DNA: TGTGCCAGCAGCTTAAGCCCCACCTACAATGAGCAGTTCTTC; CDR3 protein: CASSLSPTYNEQFF
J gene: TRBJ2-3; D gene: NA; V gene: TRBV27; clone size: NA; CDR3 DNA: TGTGCCAGCAGTTTGAGCGGCACAGATACGCAGTATTTT; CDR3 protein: CASSLSGTDTQYF
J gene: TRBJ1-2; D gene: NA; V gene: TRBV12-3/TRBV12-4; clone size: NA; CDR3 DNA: TGTGCCAGCAGGCCCCTGGGGGCGCGTGGCTACACCTTC; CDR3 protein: CASRPLGARGYTF
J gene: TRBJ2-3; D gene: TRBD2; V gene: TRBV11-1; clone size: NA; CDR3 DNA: TGTGCCAGCAGCACGACTAGCGGGGCCAGCACAGATACGCAGTATTTT; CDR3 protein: CASSTTSGASTDTQYF
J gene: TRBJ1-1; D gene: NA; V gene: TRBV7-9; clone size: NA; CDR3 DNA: TGTGCCAGCAGAAGGGAAGAGAGCACTGAAGCTTTCTTT; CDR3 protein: CASRREESTEAFF
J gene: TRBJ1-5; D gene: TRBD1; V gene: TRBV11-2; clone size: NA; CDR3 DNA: TGTGCCAGCAGCCCTGGACAGGGCGGCAATCAGCCCCAGCATTTT; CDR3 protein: CASSPGQGGNQPQHF
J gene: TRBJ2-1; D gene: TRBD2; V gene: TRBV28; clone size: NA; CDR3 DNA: TGTGCCAGCAGTTTTGGGACTATCGGCAATGAGCAGTTCTTC; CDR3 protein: CASSFGTIGNEQFF
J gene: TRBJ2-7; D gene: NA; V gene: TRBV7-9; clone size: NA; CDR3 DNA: TGTGCCAGCAGACCTAGCGTAACCTACGAGCAGTACTTC; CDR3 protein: CASRPSVTYEQYF
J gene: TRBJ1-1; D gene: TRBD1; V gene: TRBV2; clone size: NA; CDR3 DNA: TGTGCCAGCAGTACACGGGACAGGGGGGTGGATGAAGCTTTCTTT; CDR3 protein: CASSTRDRGVDEAFF
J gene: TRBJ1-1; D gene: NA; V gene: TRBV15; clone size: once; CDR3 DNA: TGTGCCACCAGGACGGTGGGGATGAACACTGAAGCTTTCTTT; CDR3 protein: CATRTVGMNTEAFF
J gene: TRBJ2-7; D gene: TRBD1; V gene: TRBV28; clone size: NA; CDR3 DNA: TGTGCCAGCAGTTTAGAGAGGGGGACAGGGACCTACGAGCAGTACTTC; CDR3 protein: CASSLERGTGTYEQYF
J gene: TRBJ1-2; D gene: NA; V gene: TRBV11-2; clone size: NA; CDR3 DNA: TGTGCCAGCAGCCCCGTCCCGGACAGTTATGGCTACACCTTC; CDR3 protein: CASSPVPDSYGYTF
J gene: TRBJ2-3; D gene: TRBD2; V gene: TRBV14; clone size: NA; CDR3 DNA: TGTGCCAGCAGCCTGAGTAGCGGGATTGGTGCAGATACGCAGTATTTT; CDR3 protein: CASSLSSGIGADTQYF
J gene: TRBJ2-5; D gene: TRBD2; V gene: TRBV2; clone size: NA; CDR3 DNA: TGTGCCAGCAGTGAAGGAGCGGGAGAAGGAGAGACCCAGTACTTC; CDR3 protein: CASSEGAGEGETQYF
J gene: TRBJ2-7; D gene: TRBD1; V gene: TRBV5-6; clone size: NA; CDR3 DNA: TGTGCCAGCAGCCTAAGACAGGGTTCCAACGAGCAGTACTTC; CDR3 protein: CASSLRQGSNEQYF
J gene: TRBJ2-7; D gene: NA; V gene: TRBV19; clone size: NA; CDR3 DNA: TGTGCCAGTAGTATGGGCAGGGAATACGAGCAGTACTTC; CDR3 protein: CASSMGREYEQYF
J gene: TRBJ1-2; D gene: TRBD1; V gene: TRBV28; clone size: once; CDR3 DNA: TGTGCCAGCAGATCGACCGGGACAGGGGAGGTCAGGGGCTATGGCTACACCTTC; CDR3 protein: CASRSTGTGEVRGYGYTF
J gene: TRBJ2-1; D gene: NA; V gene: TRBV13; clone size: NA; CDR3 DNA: TGTGCCAGCAGCGCCCTGGTCAGGGAGGCCTACAATGAGCAGTTCTTC; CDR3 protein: CASSALVREAYNEQFF
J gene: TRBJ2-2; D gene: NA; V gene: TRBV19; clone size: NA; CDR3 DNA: TGTGCCAGTTTGGGACAAAAGACCGGGGAGCTGTTTTTT; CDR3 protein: CASLGQKTGELFF
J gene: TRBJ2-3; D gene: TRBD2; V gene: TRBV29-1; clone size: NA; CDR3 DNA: TGCAGCGATCAGCGGGATAGCACAGATACGCAGTATTTT; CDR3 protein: CSDQRDSTDTQYF
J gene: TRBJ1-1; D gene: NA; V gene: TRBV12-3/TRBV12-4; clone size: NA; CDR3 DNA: TGTGCCAGCAGTCCAGGGCTGAACACTGAAGCTTTCTTT; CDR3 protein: CASSPGLNTEAFF
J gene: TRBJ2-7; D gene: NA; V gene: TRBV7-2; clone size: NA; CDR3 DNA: TGTGCCAGCAGCCCCATAGCGGACTCCTACGAGCAGTACTTC; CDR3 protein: CASSPIADSYEQYF
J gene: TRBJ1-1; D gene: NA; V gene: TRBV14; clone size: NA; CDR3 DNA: TGTGCCAGCAGCCAAGATTGGGGCGAGAAGGTTGAAGCTTTCTTT; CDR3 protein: CASSQDWGEKVEAFF
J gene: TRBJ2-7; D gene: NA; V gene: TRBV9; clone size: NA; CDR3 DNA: TGTGCCAGCAGCCCAGACGTGGGATCCTACGAGCAGTACTTC; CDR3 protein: CASSPDVGSYEQYF
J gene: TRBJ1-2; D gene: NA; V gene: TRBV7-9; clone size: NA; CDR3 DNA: TGTGCCAGCAGCTTAGGAGTCAGCACTAACTATGGCTACACCTTC; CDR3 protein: CASSLGVSTNYGYTF
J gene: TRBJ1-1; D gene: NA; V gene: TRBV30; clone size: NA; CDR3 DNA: TGTGCCTGGAGTGTGCGGCACAGGGAAGGTTTCTTT; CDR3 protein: CAWSVRHREGFF
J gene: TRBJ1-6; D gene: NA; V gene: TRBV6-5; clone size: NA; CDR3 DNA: TGTGCCAGCAGTTCGTCGGGACCACCGAATTCACCCCTCCACTTT; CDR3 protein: CASSSSGPPNSPLHF
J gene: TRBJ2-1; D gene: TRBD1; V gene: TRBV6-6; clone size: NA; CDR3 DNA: TGTGCCAGCAGCACGGACAGGGGGAGAATTCAGTTCTTC; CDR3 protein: CASSTDRGRIQFF
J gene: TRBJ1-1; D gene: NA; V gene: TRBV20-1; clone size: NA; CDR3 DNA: TGCAGTGCTCCCGGGGGGGTAGAAGCTTTCTTT; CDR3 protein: CSAPGGVEAFF
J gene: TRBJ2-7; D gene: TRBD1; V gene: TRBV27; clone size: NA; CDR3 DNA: TGTGCCAGCAGTTTATCCGGGACAGGGAATTCCTACGAGCAGTACTTC; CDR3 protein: CASSLSGTGNSYEQYF
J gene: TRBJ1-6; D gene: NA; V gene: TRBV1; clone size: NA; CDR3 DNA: TGCACCAGCGGAGCCAATTACGGTCCCGGTAATTCACCCCTCCACTTT; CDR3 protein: CTSGANYGPGNSPLHF
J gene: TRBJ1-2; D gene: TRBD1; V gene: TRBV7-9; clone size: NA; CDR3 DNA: TGTGCCAGCAGCCCTCACCCCGACAGGGAGTATGGCTACACCTTC; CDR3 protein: CASSPHPDREYGYTF
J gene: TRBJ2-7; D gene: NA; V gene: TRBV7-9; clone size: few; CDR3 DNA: TGTGCCAGCAGCTTAGCCTGGACGGCATTGGAAGAGCAGTACTTC; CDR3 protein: CASSLAWTALEEQYF
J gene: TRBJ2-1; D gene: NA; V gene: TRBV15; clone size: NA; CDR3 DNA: TGTGCCACCAGCACTAGCTCCTACAATGAGCAGTTCTTC; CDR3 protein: CATSTSSYNEQFF
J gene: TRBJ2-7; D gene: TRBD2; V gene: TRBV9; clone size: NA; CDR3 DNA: TGTGCCAGCAGCGTAGACGAGACTAGCGAATACGAGCAGTACTTC; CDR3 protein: CASSVDETSEYEQYF
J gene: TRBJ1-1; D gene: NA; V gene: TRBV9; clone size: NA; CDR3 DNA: TGTGCCAGCAGCGAAGAGGGGGGACTGAACACTGAAGCTTTCTTT; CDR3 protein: CASSEEGGLNTEAFF
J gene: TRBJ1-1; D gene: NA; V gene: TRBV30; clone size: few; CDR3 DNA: TGTGCCTGGAGTGTACTAAAGAACACTGAAGCTTTCTTT; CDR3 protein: CAWSVLKNTEAFF